This T cell receptor beta chain was recovered during a study of control samples from healthy donors and cancer patients (dated by TCRdb to the early 2020s). To prepare the library, the immunoSEQ multiplex PCR assay was applied. TCRdb re-hosts the immuneACCESS table, in-frame sequences only. Its copies lack some clones; in the studies checked, an unresolved V gene accounts for under half of them, and the cause for the rest is not known. In all, the sample holds some 100,000 clones, and 79% of those were seen once. Over 9.5% of the sample is taken by the ten largest. Counted from cysteine to phenylalanine, this CDR3 has 14 amino acids. Kept here is only the CDR3 DNA, which spans 42 bases and is read in frame from base 1. V is cut by 4 bases and J by 4 bases, and the space between the germline ends is 12 bases. In the germline V gene, CDR1 corresponds to LGHNT and CDR2 to FRNRAP. This clone has more than one count but fewer than ten. No antigen is known for it. Base quality data are lacking; no much larger clone is found one base away.

The sequencing input was blood. The sequence joins TRBV12-5 to TRBJ2-3; the D gene cannot be named for sure. The source of this sequence is a woman aged 25 to 39 in good health. The sequenced DNA is TGTGCTAGTGGTTACCCGCAGGTTTCAGATACGCAGTATTTT. Its protein is CASGYPQVSDTQYF.